The 30 T cell receptor beta chains presented below share a single source sample, sequenced in a study of cytomegalovirus exposure and HLA in healthy donors. Researchers ran the PCR with 60 Vbeta and 13 Jbeta primers. Profiled with immunoSEQ multiplex PCR; TCRdb holds only in-frame clones, not every one. The sample shows 150,000 to 200,000 clones, around 80% of them seen only once. The sequenced sample was PBMCs. The receptors originated from a woman aged 45-60 years in good health and CMV-seronegative.

V usage is TRBV29-1 and J usage is TRBJ2-3, with D possibly being TRBD2 (5 bases). Germline V gene data show CDR1 as SQVTM and CDR2 as ANQGSEA. This CDR3 contains 13 residues. V lost 3 bases and J 6 bases, leaving 13 bases between the germline ends. The DNA for the CDR3 is TGCAGCGTTGACACGGGGAGAATCGATACGCAGTATTTT. Amino acids: CSVDTGRIDTQYF.

The chain uses TRBV11-2 and TRBJ2-7; D remains ambiguous. Germline V gives CDR1 SGHAT, CDR2 FQNNGV. V lost 1 base, J lost 1 base, and 8 bases lay in between. The CDR3 runs 14 residues. The CDR3 nucleotides read TGTGCCAGCAGCTTAGGGCAGGCATCCTACGAGCAGTACTTC. Its protein product is CASSLGQASYEQYF.

V usage is TRBV29-1 and J usage is TRBJ1-2; TRBD1 is a possible D gene (6 bases). The CDR3 loop spans 12 amino acids. V gave up 3 bases and J gave up 8 bases, with 13 bases separating them. From germline, CDR1 is SQVTM and CDR2 ANQGSEA. The CDR3 sequence is CSVDFPGEGYTF. The DNA for the CDR3 is TGCAGCGTTGATTTTCCAGGGGAAGGCTACACCTTC.

The chain employs TRBV2 and TRBJ2-1; the match to TRBD2 covers 9 bases. The CDR3 totals 13 residues. V dropped 8 bases and J dropped 4; count of bases not matched to a gene: 3. Germline CDR1 reads SNHLY; CDR2 reads FYNNEI. CDR3 protein: CASGLAGYNEQFF. CDR3 sequence (DNA): TGTGCCAGCGGGCTAGCGGGATACAATGAGCAGTTCTTC.

The J gene is TRBJ1-5, the V gene TRBV28, with 7 bases matching TRBD1. The CDR3 extends over 15 amino acids. V lost 10 bases to trimming and J lost 0 bases; unmatched junction nucleotides: 9. Germline CDR1 is MDHEN and CDR2 is SYDVKM. The CDR3 coding sequence is TGTGCCACCCGGCCAGGGGGGTATAGCAATCAGCCCCAGCATTTT. Its protein is CATRPGGYSNQPQHF.

V and J are TRBV28 and TRBJ2-5; D unclear. Germline V gene data show CDR1 as MDHEN and CDR2 as SYDVKM. V was pared by 1 base and J by 5 bases, with 5 bases between. CDR3 length equals 12 residues. The CDR3 DNA follows: TGTGCCAGCAGTTTATTTGCGGAGACCCAGTACTTC. Translated: CASSLFAETQYF.

The chain has TRBV29-1 and TRBJ2-7; 9 bases are shared with TRBD1. From germline, CDR1 is SQVTM and CDR2 ANQGSEA. The V segment lost 7 bases and the J segment 3 bases; nucleotides outside the gene matches: 7. The CDR3 runs 13 residues. The DNA for the CDR3 is TGCAGCGCAAAACAGGGGGCTAGCTACGAGCAGTACTTC. Encoded protein: CSAKQGASYEQYF.

The V gene is TRBV2, the J gene TRBJ2-5, with 9 bases aligning to TRBD1. Germline V lookup: CDR1 SNHLY, CDR2 FYNNEI. The CDR3 has 15 amino acids. The junction had 7 bases not matched to a gene; V was cut back by 6 bases and J by 2 bases. DNA for the CDR3: TGTGCCAGCAGGGAGGACAGGGGCCCGCAAGAGACCCAGTACTTC. Translating it yields CASREDRGPQETQYF.

The V gene is TRBV2, the J gene TRBJ1-3; TRBD1 matches 7 bases. Germline CDR1 SNHLY, CDR2 FYNNEI. This CDR3 has 16 amino acids. J was trimmed by 0 bases and V by 6 bases; bases with no gene match: 8. CDR3 residues: CASRLQGIRSGNTIYF. DNA of the CDR3: TGTGCCAGCAGACTACAGGGGATCCGCTCTGGAAACACCATATATTTT.

The rearrangement joins TRBV19 to TRBJ2-2, with TRBD1 identical over 7 bases. The CDR3 is 15 amino acids. The V and J ends lost 7 bases and 4 bases, in that order; junction bases with no gene match: 9. Germline V lookup: CDR1 LNHDA, CDR2 SQIVND (reference sequence). The CDR3 here is CASTRPRGSTGELFF. For the CDR3, the DNA is TGTGCCAGTACTAGACCCAGGGGGTCCACCGGGGAGCTGTTTTTT.

The chain combines TRBV5-1 with TRBJ2-2, with 11 bases that match TRBD2. The V segment lost 0 bases and the J segment 5 bases; nucleotides outside the gene matches: 12. CDR3 size: 19 residues. From germline, CDR1 is SGHRS and CDR2 YFSETQ. The CDR3 reads CASSLADAKLAGGTGELFF. The DNA for the CDR3 is TGCGCCAGCAGCTTGGCCGACGCAAAGCTAGCGGGAGGTACCGGGGAGCTGTTTTTT.

V usage is TRBV27 and J usage is TRBJ2-3; the match to TRBD2 covers 9 bases. CDR1 MNHEY and CDR2 SMNVEV come from the germline V gene (reference sequence). V trimming: 2 bases; J trimming: 6 bases; junction bases outside the gene matches: 12. This CDR3 has 17 amino acids. The CDR3 nucleotides read TGTGCCAGCAGTTTAGGCGCTAGCGGGGCCCTTGGCGATACGCAGTATTTT. Its translation: CASSLGASGALGDTQYF.

J is TRBJ2-1 and V is TRBV21-1; the table's D call, TRBD2, has no DNA check behind it. TRBV21-1 is noted as a pseudogene. The CDR3 runs to 13 residues. The CDR3 DNA reads as TGTGCCAGCAGCGTTAAGGGAGCACGGGAGCAGTTCTTC. Its translation: CASSVKGAREQFF.

A word on this clone: Other DNA sequences in this sample translate to the same CDR3. The CDR3 loop is CASRPQGSSYNSPLHF. CDR3 sequence (DNA): TGTGCCAGCAGGCCACAGGGGAGCTCCTATAATTCACCCCTCCACTTT. The rearrangement uses TRBV28 and TRBJ1-6; 7 bases match TRBD1. The CDR3 loop spans 16 amino acids. V gave up 6 bases and J gave up 0 bases; unmatched junction bases: 5. CDR1 is MDHEN, CDR2 SYDVKM, per germline.

This clone showed up just a few times. The V and J genes are TRBV4-2 and TRBJ2-1; 9 nucleotides line up with TRBD2. The V gene end was trimmed by 1 base and the J gene end by 9 bases; junction bases not matched to a gene: 13. The germline CDR1 and CDR2 sequences are LGHNA and YNFKEQ. The CDR3 spans 17 residues. The CDR3 DNA is TGTGCCAGCAGCCAAGCGGGGGGCGGGGGGGCAGGTAGTGAGCAGTTCTTC. Residues: CASSQAGGGGAGSEQFF.

This clone was observed a few times. V usage is TRBV11-2 and J usage is TRBJ1-3, with D maybe TRBD1 (6 bases). CDR3 length: 15 amino acids. The germline CDR1 and CDR2 sequences are SGHAT and FQNNGV. V lost 8 bases, J lost 1 base, and 15 bases lay in between. The CDR3, as DNA: TGTGCCAGCCGCGGGCCCCAGGGGTCTGGAAACACCATATATTTT. Protein sequence: CASRGPQGSGNTIYF.

This clone was seen a handful of times. The V call is TRBV9, the J call TRBJ2-1; 15 positions agree with TRBD2. Germline CDR1 SGDLS, CDR2 YYNGEE. The trim removed 5 bases at V and 8 bases at J, leaving 8 bases unmatched. This CDR3 has 16 residues. The CDR3 loop reads CASRGLAGGPSDEQFF. As DNA, the CDR3 is TGTGCCAGCAGAGGACTAGCGGGAGGGCCTAGTGATGAGCAGTTCTTC.

V is TRBV2 and J is TRBJ2-7; a possible D gene is TRBD2 (6 bases). Germline-derived CDR1 and CDR2 are SNHLY and FYNNEI. The V gene lost 6 bases and the J gene lost 0 bases, with 15 bases spanning the gap. This CDR3 is 15 amino acids long. DNA of the CDR3: TGTGCCAGCAGCCAGAGGAGGGTTGACTCCTACGAGCAGTACTTC. Its protein is CASSQRRVDSYEQYF.

The V and J genes are TRBV6-6 and TRBJ1-1; 7 positions agree with TRBD1. V was clipped by 5 bases and J by 7 bases; unmatched bases: 1. Germline CDR1 MNHNY, CDR2 SVGAGI (reference sequence). CDR3 length equals 11 residues. The DNA of the CDR3 is TGTGCCAGCAGTCGACAGGGTGAAGCTTTCTTT. This gives the protein CASSRQGEAFF.

The genes are TRBV7-8 and TRBJ2-7, with D possibly TRBD1 on 8 matching bases. There are 15 residues in the CDR3. Trimming pared 5 bases from V and 0 bases from J, leaving 14 bases between. Germline-derived CDR1 and CDR2 are SGHVS and FQNEAQ. CDR3 coding DNA: TGTGCCAGCAGCGGGAACAGGGGGGGCTCCTACGAGCAGTACTTC. It specifies CASSGNRGGSYEQYF.

This sequence joins TRBV14 and TRBJ2-2; D uncertain. The CDR3 consists of 14 residues. Looked up from germline, CDR1 is SGHDN and CDR2 is FVKESK. V lost 1 base and J 6 bases, leaving 9 bases between the germline ends. This chain's CDR3 is CASSQVYGAGELFF. The CDR3 DNA reads TGTGCCAGCAGCCAAGTATATGGAGCCGGGGAGCTGTTTTTT.

J is TRBJ2-3 and V is TRBV7-9; possibly TRBD2 for D (6 bases). The germline V and J ends were trimmed by 0 bases and 1 base, with 8 bases remaining between them. The germline CDR1 and CDR2 sequences are SEHNR and FQNEAQ (reference sequence). This CDR3 comprises 15 residues. CDR3 nucleotides: TGTGCCAGCAGCTTAGCTAGCGGAGGCACAGATACGCAGTATTTT. Translated: CASSLASGGTDTQYF.

This clone was seen only a few times. The gene calls are TRBV5-1 and TRBJ2-6; 8 bases match TRBD1. The germline gives CDR1 SGHRS, CDR2 YFSETQ. The CDR3 spans 19 residues. The V and J ends lost 0 bases and 1 base, in that order; junction bases with no gene match: 9. This CDR3 reads CASSLGQGSQSSGANVLTF. In nucleotides, the CDR3 is TGCGCCAGCAGCTTGGGACAGGGGTCTCAGAGTTCTGGGGCCAACGTCCTGACTTTC.

The genes are TRBV7-2 and TRBJ2-7; 8 bases are a match to TRBD2. In germline, CDR1 is SGHTA, CDR2 FQGNSA. V lost 2 bases and J lost 0; bases outside the gene matches: 3. This CDR3 is 15 amino acids long. The CDR3: CASSLREGDSYEQYF. The CDR3 DNA is TGTGCCAGCAGCTTACGGGAGGGGGACTCCTACGAGCAGTACTTC.

This clone showed up just a few times. The chain links TRBV7-9 to TRBJ2-7; D perhaps matches TRBD1 (6 bases). The CDR3 runs 14 residues. The V gene lost 3 bases and the J gene lost 5 bases, with 14 bases spanning the gap. Germline lookup yields CDR1 SEHNR and CDR2 FQNEAQ (reference sequence). The CDR3 nucleotides are TGTGCCAGCAGCTTTGGGGTCAGGGGCCACGAGCAGTACTTC. Protein product: CASSFGVRGHEQYF.

This clone was seen a few times. The chain has TRBV5-1 and TRBJ2-1, with TRBD2 matching over 13 bases. The V gene's germline CDR1 is SGHRS and CDR2 YFSETQ. CDR3 size: 15 residues. V lost 2 bases and J lost 9; bases outside the gene matches: 5. The CDR3 here is CASSLTSGGASEQFF. DNA of the CDR3: TGCGCCAGCAGCTTAACTAGCGGGGGGGCGAGTGAGCAGTTCTTC. Full variable domain (rest looked up from reference TRBV5-1 and TRBJ2-1): KAGVTQTPRYLIKTRGQQVTLSCSPISGHRSVSWYQQTPGQGLQFLFEYFSETQRNKGNFPGRFSGRQFSNSRSEMNVSTLELGDSALYLCASSLTSGGASEQFFGPGTRLTVL.

The chain carries TRBV7-2 and TRBJ2-7, with D perhaps matching TRBD1 (6 bases). With 2 bases removed from V and 3 bases from J, the gap between germline ends came to 11 bases. CDR3 length: 14 amino acids. Germline CDR1 SGHTA, CDR2 FQGNSA. CDR3 coding DNA: TGTGCCAGCAGCTTATTTGGACAGAGCTACGAGCAGTACTTC. It encodes CASSLFGQSYEQYF.

V and J are TRBV27 and TRBJ2-1, with a weak D call TRBD2 (5 bases). Germline CDR1 is MNHEY and CDR2 is SMNVEV (reference sequence). The V end was cut by 5 bases, the J end by 10 bases, with 12 bases between. This CDR3 comprises 12 residues. CDR3 coding DNA: TGTGCCAGCAGTCGAACTAGGGAGGAGCAGTTCTTC. Encoded protein: CASSRTREEQFF.

The J gene is TRBJ1-5, the V gene TRBV11-2; TRBD1 aligns across 11 bases. Trimming removed 1 base from V and 6 bases from J; junction bases left unmatched: 5. The length of the CDR3 is 16 residues. CDR1 is SGHAT, CDR2 FQNNGV, per germline. The CDR3 spells CASSLGGTGGFQPQHF. The CDR3, as DNA: TGTGCCAGCAGCTTAGGCGGGACAGGGGGATTTCAGCCCCAGCATTTT.

V is TRBV6-4 and J is TRBJ2-3; 7 bases are a match to TRBD2. The J segment lost 6 bases and the V segment lost 3 bases, leaving 6 bases of the junction unmatched. Germline V lookup: CDR1 MRHNA, CDR2 SNTAGT. The CDR3 spans 14 residues. The CDR3 loop is CASSDKAGGDTQYF. The DNA of the CDR3 is TGTGCCAGCAGTGATAAAGCCGGGGGGGATACGCAGTATTTT.